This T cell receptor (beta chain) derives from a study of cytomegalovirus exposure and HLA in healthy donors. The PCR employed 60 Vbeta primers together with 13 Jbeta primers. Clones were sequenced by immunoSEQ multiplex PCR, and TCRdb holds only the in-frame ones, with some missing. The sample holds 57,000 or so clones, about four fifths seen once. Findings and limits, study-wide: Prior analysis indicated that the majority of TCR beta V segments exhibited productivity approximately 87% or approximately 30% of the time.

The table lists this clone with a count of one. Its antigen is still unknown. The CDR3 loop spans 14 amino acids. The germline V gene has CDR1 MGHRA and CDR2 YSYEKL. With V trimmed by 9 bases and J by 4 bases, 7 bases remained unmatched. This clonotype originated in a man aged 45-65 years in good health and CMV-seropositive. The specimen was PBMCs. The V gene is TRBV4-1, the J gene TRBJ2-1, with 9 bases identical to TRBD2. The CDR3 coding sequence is TGCGCCAGTGGGTTAGCGGGAGCTTACAATGAGCAGTTCTTC. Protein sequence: CASGLAGAYNEQFF.